The 32 T cell receptor beta chains listed next were all sequenced from one sample in a study of blood T cell repertoires in COVID-19. Only in-frame clones appear in the TCRdb table, and some are missing; sequencing was by immunoSEQ multiplex PCR. The data contain over 150,000 clones, around nine tenths of them singletons. Sequenced input: peripheral blood. All receptors come from a woman between 18 and 29 years old who had recovered from COVID-19.

The chain has TRBV3-1 (or the pseudogene TRBV3-2) and TRBJ1-1; D not resolved. Per germline, CDR1 LGHDT and CDR2 YNNKEL (reference sequence). The V gene lost 1 base and the J gene lost 3 bases, with 6 bases spanning the gap. The CDR3 runs to 13 residues. The CDR3 spells CASSQVADTEAFF. For the CDR3, the DNA is TGTGCCAGCAGCCAAGTGGCGGACACTGAAGCTTTCTTT.

The rearrangement joins TRBV19 to TRBJ1-2; D may be TRBD1 (6 bases). Germline CDR1 reads LNHDA; CDR2 reads SQIVND (reference sequence). The V end was cut by 4 bases, the J end by 2 bases, with 14 bases between. The CDR3 has 15 residues. CDR3 nucleotides: TGTGCCAGTAGTACACAGCCGGGACACAACTATGGCTACACCTTC. This sequence encodes CASSTQPGHNYGYTF.

The chain has TRBV7-3 and TRBJ2-1; D call uncertain. Germline loops: CDR1 SGHTA, CDR2 FQGTGA. The V end lost 4 bases, the J end lost 9 bases, and 13 bases lay between the germline ends. CDR3 length equals 13 residues. The CDR3 sequence: CASSSLPVTEQFF. The CDR3 DNA reads as TGTGCCAGCAGCTCGCTCCCGGTCACTGAGCAGTTCTTC.

As DNA, the CDR3 is TGTGCCAGCAGCTTCGGGGGGCAGGAGACCCAGTACTTC. Translating gives CASSFGGQETQYF. The V call is TRBV11-2, the J call TRBJ2-5; D is perhaps TRBD2 (7 bases). Trimming shortened V by 3 bases and J by 5 bases, and 10 bases separated the two germline ends. This CDR3 region has 13 residues. CDR1 is SGHAT, CDR2 FQNNGV, per germline.

The chain links TRBV6-5 to TRBJ1-5, with 9 bases identical to TRBD1. This CDR3 has 16 residues. Per the germline V gene, CDR1 is MNHEY and CDR2 is SVGAGI. V lost 0 bases, J lost 0 bases, and 0 bases stayed unmatched. The CDR3 DNA is TGTGCCAGCAGTTACTCGGGACAGGGTAGCAATCAGCCCCAGCATTTT. Protein: CASSYSGQGSNQPQHF.

CDR3: CASSRDRNSPLHF. The CDR3 region has the DNA TGTGCCAGCAGCCGGGACAGGAATTCACCCCTCCACTTT. V and J are TRBV7-2 and TRBJ1-6; TRBD1 matches 8 bases. Looked up from germline, CDR1 is SGHTA and CDR2 is FQGNSA. V lost 5 bases to trimming and J lost 7 bases; unmatched junction nucleotides: 1. The CDR3 covers 13 residues.

The V and J genes are TRBV19 and TRBJ2-1; 13 nucleotides match TRBD2. This CDR3 has 16 residues. V was pared by 6 bases and J by 3 bases, with 5 bases of the junction left unmatched. Looked up from germline, CDR1 is LNHDA and CDR2 is SQIVND (reference sequence). The CDR3 bases are TGTGCCAGTAGCTCACTAGCGGGAGGGCTCTACAATGAGCAGTTCTTC. Protein product: CASSSLAGGLYNEQFF.

CDR3 nucleotides: TGTGCCAGCAGCTTAGCGGCAACAACTAATGAAAAACTGTTTTTT. Protein product: CASSLAATTNEKLFF. This sequence joins TRBV7-2 and TRBJ1-4, with D unclear. CDR1 and CDR2 from the germline V gene are SGHTA and FQGNSA. V lost 0 bases to trimming and J lost 0 bases, with 5 bases between them. CDR3 size: 15 residues.

This clone was recorded once. The chain has TRBV19 and TRBJ2-1, with TRBD2 matching 9 bases. CDR3 size: 13 residues. The germline V gene has CDR1 LNHDA and CDR2 SQIVND (reference sequence). V was clipped by 7 bases and J by 5 bases; unmatched bases: 3. CDR3 DNA: TGTGCCAGTAAGGCGGGGGGGAACAATGAGCAGTTCTTC. Translation gives CASKAGGNNEQFF.

V and J are TRBV5-6 and TRBJ2-7; no clear D. Looked up from germline, CDR1 is SGHDT and CDR2 is YYEEEE. V shed 0 bases and J shed 3 bases, with 13 bases lying between them. This CDR3 is 15 amino acids long. The CDR3 protein is CASSLAGAVHYEQYV. CDR3 bases: TGTGCCAGCAGCTTGGCGGGTGCCGTACACTACGAGCAGTACGTC.

V is TRBV7-8 and J is TRBJ2-3, with 9 bases lining up with TRBD2. J lost 6 bases, V lost 5 bases, and 6 bases had no gene match. CDR1 and CDR2 (germline): SGHVS, FQNEAQ. The length of the CDR3 is 14 residues. The CDR3 nucleotides are TGTGCCAGCAGCCCGACTAGCGGAGGGGATACGCAGTATTTT. This gives the protein CASSPTSGGDTQYF.

This clone showed up just once. The CDR3 DNA is TGTGCCAGCAGTGAGGGGCTTGGGCCTAGCGGGAGTCCGGCAGATACGCAGTATTTT. It translates to CASSEGLGPSGSPADTQYF. The rearrangement links TRBV6-1 to TRBJ2-3; the match to TRBD2 covers 10 bases. CDR1 is MNHNS and CDR2 is SASEGT in the germline V gene. The CDR3 has 19 residues. With V trimmed by 3 bases and J by 4 bases, 16 bases remained unmatched.

This clone was recorded many times. The chain employs TRBV4-1 and TRBJ1-6; tentatively, D is TRBD1 (5 bases). This CDR3 is 14 amino acids long. V lost 0 bases to trimming and J lost 9 bases, with 9 bases between them. CDR1 and CDR2 (germline): MGHRA, YSYEKL. CDR3 residues: CASSQDRESSPLHF. Here the CDR3 DNA reads TGCGCCAGCAGCCAAGACAGGGAATCTTCACCCCTCCACTTT.

V and J are TRBV7-3 and TRBJ2-2; D is unclear. The CDR3 is made up of 12 amino acids. Germline values: CDR1 SGHTA, CDR2 FQGTGA. Trimming took 3 bases from V and 3 from J, leaving 2 bases between them. The CDR3 reads CASSFDTGELFF. Written as DNA, the CDR3 is TGTGCCAGCAGCTTCGACACCGGGGAGCTGTTTTTT.

This sequence joins TRBV25-1 and TRBJ2-1; 11 bases line up with TRBD1. This CDR3 has 16 residues. Trimming removed 4 bases from V and 7 bases from J; junction bases left unmatched: 9. Germline-derived CDR1 and CDR2 are MGHDK and SYGVNS. The CDR3 nucleotides read TGTGCCAGCAGTGCGGCTCCGGGACAGGGGGGGAATGAGCAGTTCTTC. Translated, it gives CASSAAPGQGGNEQFF.

The chain is built from TRBV9 and TRBJ1-1; no firm D call. V gave up 1 base and J gave up 9 bases, with 10 bases separating them. CDR1 is SGDLS and CDR2 is YYNGEE in the germline V gene. The CDR3 runs 12 residues. This CDR3 is CASSVRMLKAFF. Here the CDR3 DNA reads TGTGCCAGCAGCGTACGAATGCTAAAAGCTTTCTTT.

This clone was seen a few times. The rearrangement links TRBV5-5 to TRBJ2-1; TRBD1 matches 7 bases. V shed 4 bases and J 4 bases; nucleotides not matched to a gene: 8. Looked up from germline, CDR1 is SGHKS and CDR2 is YYEKEE (reference sequence). This CDR3 region has 15 residues. CDR3 loop: CASSPWTGSYNEQFF. As DNA, the CDR3 is TGTGCCAGCAGCCCATGGACAGGATCATACAATGAGCAGTTCTTC.

The rearrangement links TRBV6-1 to TRBJ2-1; D is unresolved. V shed 0 bases and J shed 4 bases, with 4 bases lying between them. The V gene's germline CDR1 is MNHNS and CDR2 SASEGT. The CDR3 is made up of 13 amino acids. The chain's CDR3 is CASSEASYNEQFF. The CDR3 DNA follows: TGTGCCAGCAGTGAAGCTTCTTACAATGAGCAGTTCTTC.

The chain couples TRBV21-1 to TRBJ2-7; TRBD2 is the table's D call and was not checked against the DNA. TRBV21-1 has pseudogene status. CDR3 length: 11 residues. The CDR3 protein is CASSILYEQYV. CDR3 in DNA: TGTGCCAGCAGCATCTTGTACGAGCAGTACGTC.

The rearrangement joins TRBV6-4 to TRBJ2-3, with 11 bases that match TRBD2. The germline V gene has CDR1 MRHNA and CDR2 SNTAGT. Unmatched junction bases numbered 7, after V lost 6 bases and J lost 2 bases. CDR3 size: 16 residues. The CDR3 DNA reads as TGTGCCAGCAGCCCAACTAGCGGGGGAACCACAGATACGCAGTATTTT. Translating it yields CASSPTSGGTTDTQYF.

CDR3 sequence (DNA): TGTGCCAGCAGCACAGGGGGCAGGACTAATGAAAAACTGTTTTTT. Its protein is CASSTGGRTNEKLFF. The rearrangement links TRBV5-5 to TRBJ1-4; 9 positions agree with TRBD1. In germline, CDR1 is SGHKS, CDR2 YYEKEE (reference sequence). The CDR3 is 15 amino acids. V was clipped by 4 bases and J by 2 bases; unmatched bases: 3.

The CDR3 loop reads CASSHSGGDTQYF. The CDR3 DNA is TGTGCCAGCAGCCACTCCGGGGGGGATACGCAGTATTTT. The J gene is TRBJ2-3, the V gene TRBV12-3 or TRBV12-4; 7 nucleotides agree with TRBD2. Trimming removed 6 bases from V and 6 bases from J; junction bases left unmatched: 6. The CDR3 is 13 residues long.

The chain recombines TRBV29-1 with TRBJ2-2, with 8 bases fitting TRBD2. CDR3 size: 13 residues. Germline V gene lookup returns CDR1 SQVTM and CDR2 ANQGSEA. V lost 7 bases, J lost 7 bases, and 8 bases stayed unmatched. CDR3 nucleotide sequence: TGCAGCGGAAGCCGGGGGGGCGACGGGGAGCTGTTTTTT. Its protein is CSGSRGGDGELFF.

This clone occurred once. CDR3 nucleotide sequence: TGTGCCAGCAGCCAAGACGCTAGCGGGGGGCCATCTCCCGATACGCAGTATTTT. Its protein product is CASSQDASGGPSPDTQYF. This chain connects TRBV3-1 (or the pseudogene TRBV3-2) to TRBJ2-3; 11 bases fit TRBD2. This CDR3 has 18 residues. Germline loops: CDR1 LGHDT, CDR2 YNNKEL (reference sequence). With V trimmed by 0 bases and J by 6 bases, 11 bases remained unmatched.

V and J are TRBV6-2 or TRBV6-3 and TRBJ2-1; D not resolved. V was clipped by 0 bases and J by 9 bases, with 9 bases between them. This CDR3 contains 13 residues. Germline V gene data show CDR1 as MNHEY and CDR2 as SVGEGT. CDR3 amino acids: CASSYSTEAEQFF. In DNA, the CDR3 is TGTGCCAGCAGTTACTCTACCGAGGCTGAGCAGTTCTTC.

This chain links TRBV9 with TRBJ2-3, with a possible D match to TRBD2 (6 bases). This CDR3 is built from 16 residues. Trimming left V 0 bases short and J 4 bases short, with 15 bases between. Germline assignment: CDR1 SGDLS and CDR2 YYNGEE. CDR3 region: CASSVGVGLPADTQYF. In nucleotides, the CDR3 is TGTGCCAGCAGCGTAGGGGTGGGACTCCCCGCAGATACGCAGTATTTT.

The chain combines TRBV29-1 with TRBJ1-1; no clear D. This CDR3 spans 10 amino acids. CDR1 and CDR2 from the germline V gene are SQVTM and ANQGSEA. V was cut by 6 bases and J by 5 bases, with 7 bases left in between. DNA of the CDR3: TGCAGCGTGAGCACTACTGAAGCTTTCTTT. It encodes CSVSTTEAFF.

This chain joins TRBV7-2 and TRBJ2-3; possible D gene TRBD2, 5 bases. The CDR3 is made up of 13 amino acids. The germline CDR1 and CDR2 sequences are SGHTA and FQGNSA. V gave up 7 bases and J gave up 4 bases, with 12 bases separating them. The CDR3 spells CASTRRRADTQYF. Here the CDR3 DNA reads TGTGCCAGCACCCGGAGGCGAGCAGATACGCAGTATTTT.

For this clone: Germline is not matched at one junction end, which may reflect a read error. This sequence joins TRBV7-7 and TRBJ2-5; a possible D gene is TRBD2 (5 bases). Looked up from germline, CDR1 is SSHAT and CDR2 is FNYEAQ (reference sequence). There are 15 residues in the CDR3. This chain's CDR3 is CASSLTADLGETQYF. The CDR3 DNA sequence: TGTGCTAGCAGCTTAACAGCGGACCTCGGAGAGACCCAGTACTTC.

This sequence joins TRBV27 and TRBJ1-6, with a tentative D call TRBD1 (5 bases). Per germline, CDR1 MNHEY and CDR2 SMNVEV (reference sequence). Trimming shortened V by 4 bases and J by 4 bases, and 17 bases separated the two germline ends. This CDR3 has 17 residues. This chain's CDR3 is CASSSGRVQSYNSPLHF. CDR3 bases: TGTGCCAGCAGTTCGGGCAGGGTCCAATCTTATAATTCACCCCTCCACTTT.

J is TRBJ1-1 and V is TRBV6-6; maybe TRBD1 (5 bases). The CDR3 length is 13 residues. Germline V lookup: CDR1 MNHNY, CDR2 SVGAGI (reference sequence). V lost 6 bases and J lost 11, with 19 bases in between. CDR3 sequence reads: CASRLQDGYAAFF. CDR3 nucleotide sequence: TGTGCCAGCAGGTTACAGGATGGCTACGCGGCTTTCTTT.

This clone was observed a single time. V and J are TRBV12-3 or TRBV12-4 and TRBJ1-2, with 12 bases matching TRBD1. This CDR3 contains 13 residues. V was pared by 5 bases and J by 8 bases, with 3 bases of the junction left unmatched. This CDR3 is CASSRDRGQGYTF. CDR3 coding DNA: TGTGCCAGCAGTCGGGACAGGGGGCAAGGCTACACCTTC.